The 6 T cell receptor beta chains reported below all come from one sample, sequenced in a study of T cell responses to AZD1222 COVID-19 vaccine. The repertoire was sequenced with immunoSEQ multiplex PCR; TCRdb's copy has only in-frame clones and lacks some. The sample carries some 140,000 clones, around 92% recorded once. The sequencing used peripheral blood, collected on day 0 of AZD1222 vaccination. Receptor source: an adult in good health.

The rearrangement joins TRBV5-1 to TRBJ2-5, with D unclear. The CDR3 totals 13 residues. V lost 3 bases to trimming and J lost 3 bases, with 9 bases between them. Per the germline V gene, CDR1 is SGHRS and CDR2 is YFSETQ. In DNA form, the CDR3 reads TGCGCCAGCAGCTCCCCACCAGAAGAGACCCAGTACTTC. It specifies CASSSPPEETQYF. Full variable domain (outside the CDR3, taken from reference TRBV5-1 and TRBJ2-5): KAGVTQTPRYLIKTRGQQVTLSCSPISGHRSVSWYQQTPGQGLQFLFEYFSETQRNKGNFPGRFSGRQFSNSRSEMNVSTLELGDSALYLCASSSPPEETQYFGPGTRLLVL.

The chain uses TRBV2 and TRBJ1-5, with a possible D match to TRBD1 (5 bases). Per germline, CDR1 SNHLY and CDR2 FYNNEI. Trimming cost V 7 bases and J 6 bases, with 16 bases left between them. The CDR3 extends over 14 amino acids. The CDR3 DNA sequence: TGTGCCAGCATTGAGACAGTTACTAGTCAGCCCCAGCATTTT. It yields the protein CASIETVTSQPQHF.

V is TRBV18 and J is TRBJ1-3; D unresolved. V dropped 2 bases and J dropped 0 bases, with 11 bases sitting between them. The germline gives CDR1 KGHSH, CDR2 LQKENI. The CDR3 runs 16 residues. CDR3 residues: CASSPASANSGNTIYF. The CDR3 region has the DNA TGTGCCAGCTCACCAGCCAGTGCCAACTCTGGAAACACCATATATTTT. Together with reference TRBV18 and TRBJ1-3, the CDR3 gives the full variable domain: NAGVMQNPRHLVRRRGQEARLRCSPMKGHSHVYWYRQLPEEGLKFMVYLQKENIIDESGMPKERFSAEFPKEGPSILRIQQVVRGDSAAYFCASSPASANSGNTIYFGEGSWLTVV.

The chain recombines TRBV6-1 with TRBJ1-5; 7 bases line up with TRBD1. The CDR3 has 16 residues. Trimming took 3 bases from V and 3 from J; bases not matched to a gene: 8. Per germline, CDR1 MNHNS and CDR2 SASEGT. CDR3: CASSDLSGGTNQPQHF. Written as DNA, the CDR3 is TGTGCCAGCAGTGACCTTTCAGGGGGGACCAATCAGCCCCAGCATTTT.

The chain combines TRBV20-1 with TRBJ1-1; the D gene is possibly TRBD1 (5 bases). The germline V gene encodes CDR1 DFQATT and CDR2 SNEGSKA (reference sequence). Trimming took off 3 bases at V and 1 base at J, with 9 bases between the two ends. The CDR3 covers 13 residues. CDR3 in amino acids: CSASPGGNTEAFF. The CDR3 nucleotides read TGCAGTGCTAGTCCCGGGGGGAACACTGAAGCTTTCTTT.

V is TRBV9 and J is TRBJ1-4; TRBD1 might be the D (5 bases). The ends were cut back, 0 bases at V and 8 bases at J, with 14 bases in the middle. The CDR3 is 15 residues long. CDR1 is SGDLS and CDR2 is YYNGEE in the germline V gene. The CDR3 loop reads CASSVGGALWEKLFF. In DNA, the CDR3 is TGTGCCAGCAGCGTAGGTGGGGCCCTTTGGGAAAAACTGTTTTTT. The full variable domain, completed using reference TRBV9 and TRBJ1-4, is DSGVTQTPKHLITATGQRVTLRCSPRSGDLSVYWYQQSLDQGLQFLIQYYNGEERAKGNILERFSAQQFPDLHSELNLSSLELGDSALYFCASSVGGALWEKLFFGSGTQLSVL.